This T cell receptor (beta chain) is from a study of molecular identifiers for immune sequencing clone quantification. Looking at the study overall: Four portions were sequenced after RNA from approximately 20,000 or 98,000 naive CD8 cells was split five ways in replicates.

Study-wide results and caveats: For highly expanded clones, sizes could be underestimated when identical TCR molecules share a barcode.

When naive CD8 T cells were sorted, they were gated as CD8+CD4-CCR7+CD45RA+. This clonotype was counted a few times. Its antigen is still unknown. The bulk TCR libraries were made with methods described before and with listed TCR primers. TCRdb re-called the PCR reads with MiXCR, one entry per CDR3 protein. The sample records about 640,000 distinct CDR3 sequences, 15% to 20% being singletons. Germline loops: CDR1 GTSNPN, CDR2 SVGIG (reference sequence). The CDR3 is made up of 13 amino acids. V was trimmed by 3 bases and J by 1 base, leaving 10 bases between them. What was sequenced was naive CD8+ T cells from blood, with Jurkat cell RNA spiked in. Stated subset: FACS-sorted CD8+CD4-CCR7+CD45RA+ naive T cells. The chain combines TRBV30 with TRBJ2-7; D possibly corresponds to TRBD1 (5 bases). This receptor was identified in a human donor in good health. Some libraries in this study had Jurkat cell RNA spiked in. CDR3 in DNA: TGTGCCTGGAGGGATTCAGGGTCCTACGAGCAGTACTTC. It encodes CAWRDSGSYEQYF.